Following are 4 T cell receptor beta chains from one sample sequenced in a study of blood T cell repertoires in COVID-19. Sequencing used immunoSEQ multiplex PCR; TCRdb keeps in-frame clones, though not all of them. Of around 60,000 clones in the sample, 81% were seen once. Sequencing used peripheral blood. The receptors derive from a man older than 75 with acute or convalescent COVID-19.

The gene calls are TRBV5-1 and TRBJ1-2; a weak D match, TRBD1 (6 bases). Trimming took off 4 bases at V and 1 base at J, with 11 bases between the two ends. The length of the CDR3 is 14 residues. Germline CDR1 is SGHRS and CDR2 is YFSETQ. The CDR3 protein is CASSTGTRNYGYTF. The CDR3 DNA is TGCGCCAGCAGCACCGGGACACGTAACTATGGCTACACCTTC.

This clone appeared once. The J gene is TRBJ1-2, the V gene TRBV5-1, with D tentatively TRBD1 (5 bases). This CDR3 has 13 residues. The V gene's germline CDR1 is SGHRS and CDR2 YFSETQ. Trimming left V 2 bases short and J 8 bases short, with 13 bases between. The CDR3 DNA follows: TGCGCCAGCAGCTTACAGGTCGAAGGCGGCTACACCTTC. Protein sequence: CASSLQVEGGYTF.

V gene TRBV29-1 combines with J gene TRBJ1-1; D call uncertain. CDR1 is SQVTM and CDR2 is ANQGSEA in the germline V gene. V gave up 7 bases and J gave up 1 base, with 16 bases separating them. The CDR3 is 14 amino acids. The CDR3 loop reads CSAALLATNTEAFF. For the CDR3, the DNA is TGCAGCGCCGCCCTTCTGGCCACGAACACTGAAGCTTTCTTT.

This rearrangement joins TRBV5-1 to TRBJ2-2; 16 bases are a match to TRBD2. Germline V gene sequence: CDR1 SGHRS, CDR2 YFSETQ. Trimming removed 3 bases from V and 3 bases from J; junction bases left unmatched: 11. This CDR3 is built from 20 residues. Here the CDR3 reads CASSSYVKGLAGGHTGELFF. In DNA form, the CDR3 reads TGCGCCAGCAGCTCCTACGTAAAGGGACTAGCGGGGGGGCACACCGGGGAGCTGTTTTTT.